The T cell receptor (beta chain) under discussion was sequenced for a study of T cell responses to AZD1222 COVID-19 vaccine. Using immunoSEQ multiplex PCR, the repertoire was profiled, and TCRdb retains in-frame clones only, with some absent. The table lists about 130,000 clones, around 90% of them singletons, with more than 4% in the top ten. Germline V CDR1 and CDR2: MNHEY, SVGAGI. This CDR3 comprises 13 residues. The ends were cut back, 10 bases at V and 4 bases at J, with 16 bases in the middle. General observations from the study: Receipt of two AZD1222 doses was followed by a rise in Spike-specific TCR breadth and depth.

About this clone itself: Its antigen is currently unknown.

This specimen consisted of peripheral blood, obtained on day 0 of AZD1222 vaccination. The rearrangement uses TRBV6-5 and TRBJ1-1; D call uncertain. The sequence was obtained from an adult in good health. Written as DNA, the CDR3 is TGTGCCACTGCACGGGAGACCGGCACTGAAGCTTTCTTT. Amino acid sequence: CATARETGTEAFF.